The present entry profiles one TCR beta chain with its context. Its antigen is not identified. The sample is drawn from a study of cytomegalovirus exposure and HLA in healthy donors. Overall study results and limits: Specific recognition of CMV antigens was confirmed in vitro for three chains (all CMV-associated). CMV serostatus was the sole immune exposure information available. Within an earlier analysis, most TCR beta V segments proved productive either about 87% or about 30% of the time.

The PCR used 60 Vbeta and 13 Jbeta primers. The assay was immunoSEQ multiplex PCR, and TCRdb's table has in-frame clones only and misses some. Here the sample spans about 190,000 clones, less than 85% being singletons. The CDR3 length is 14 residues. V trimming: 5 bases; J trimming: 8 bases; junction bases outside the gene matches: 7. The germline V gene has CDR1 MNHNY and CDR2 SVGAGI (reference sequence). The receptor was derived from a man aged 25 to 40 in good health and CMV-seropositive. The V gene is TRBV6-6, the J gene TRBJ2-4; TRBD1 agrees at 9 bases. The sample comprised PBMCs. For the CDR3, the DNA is TGTGCCAGCAGTCCTCGGACAGGGGAGGACATTCAGTACTTC. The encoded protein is CASSPRTGEDIQYF.